This record concerns one TCR beta chain sequence. This entry comes from a study of blood T cell repertoires in COVID-19. As for the study in general: The United States, Italy and Spain supplied acute and convalescent COVID-19 samples. T cells, B-cell-depleted T cells, or PBMCs supplied cDNA or gDNA.

CDR1 and CDR2 from the germline V gene are SGDLS and YYNGEE. The CDR3 totals 17 residues. Trimming pared 0 bases from V and 0 bases from J, leaving 13 bases between. Original analysis: Quantification of nucleated cells was approximated via reference gene primer amplification. Here immunoSEQ multiplex PCR was the method, and the copy in TCRdb shows in-frame clones only, minus some. V and J calls and clone size are those listed in that table; D and trimming were worked out from the DNA. Of roughly 120,000 clones in the sample, approximately 80% were seen once. The TCR originated in a man in his sixties or seventies with acute or convalescent COVID-19. The chain is built from TRBV9 and TRBJ1-3; perhaps TRBD1 as D (5 bases). Sequencing was performed on peripheral blood. The CDR3 sequence is CASSVESGGGSGNTIYF. CDR3 nucleotides: TGTGCCAGCAGCGTAGAGAGTGGGGGGGGCTCTGGAAACACCATATATTTT.